This T cell receptor beta chain was documented in a study of blood T cells in healthy people across ages. Study-level information: Using template switching, researchers captured about one barcoded beta molecule for each two T cells. Broader study findings: Higher naive T cell percentage went strongly together with higher TCR beta diversity. Using unsorted PBMCs precluded a conclusive naive versus antigen-experienced comparison.

PCR was performed a second time for roughly 6 to 12 cycles using a sample-barcoded 5' primer and a J-beta primer mix. CDR3-containing paired-end reads numbering at least 2.5 million came from each sample. TCRdb independently ran MiXCR on the 5' RACE reads; one entry per CDR3 protein. The sample has 700,000 to 950,000 distinct CDR3 sequences; around 46% are singletons. The germline gives CDR1 LNHDA, CDR2 SQIVND (reference sequence). Trimming took 5 bases from V and 5 from J, leaving 13 bases between them. This CDR3 contains 14 residues. This clonotype showed up just once. Its cognate antigen is unknown.

The TCR originated in a woman aged 60-75 years in good health. The chain couples TRBV19 to TRBJ2-1; D is possibly TRBD2 (5 bases). Sample: blood. CDR3 sequence: CASSPATTNNEQFF. In DNA, the CDR3 is TGTGCCAGTAGTCCCGCGACTACCAACAATGAGCAGTTCTTC.